The rows below give T cell receptor beta chains drawn from one sample of a study of T cell responses to AZD1222 COVID-19 vaccine. Data came from immunoSEQ multiplex PCR; TCRdb stores just in-frame clones and leaves some out. The data show about 140,000 clones, about 89% seen once. The source was peripheral blood, collected on day 0 of AZD1222 vaccination. The receptors were gathered from an adult in good health. The CDR3 runs from the conserved cysteine through the conserved F or W. Fields, in order: clone size, D gene, V gene, J gene, CDR3 DNA, CDR3 protein. A D gene is named only where the DNA matches it firmly. Rows give clone size only sometimes, using once, few, many, or a class for an expanded clone.

>NA|NA|TRBV6-5|TRBJ1-6
TGTGCCAGCAGTTACTCCATTGACTATTCACCCCTCCACTTT
CASSYSIDYSPLHF
>once|TRBD2|TRBV3-1/TRBV3-2|TRBJ2-5
TGTGCCAGCAGCCAGGGTGGAAGCGGGAGGTTGACCCAGTACTTC
CASSQGGSGRLTQYF
>NA|NA|TRBV5-4|TRBJ1-2
TGTGCCAGCAGCTTGTCAGCAGACGAACGAAACTATGGCTACACCTTC
CASSLSADERNYGYTF
>NA|NA|TRBV29-1|TRBJ1-1
TGCAGCGTTGATCGGGGAATCTATCCTGAAGCTTTCTTT
CSVDRGIYPEAFF
>NA|NA|TRBV9|TRBJ1-6
TGTGCCAGCAGCGCCGGACAAAGCTCCTATAATTCACCCCTCCACTTT
CASSAGQSSYNSPLHF
>NA|TRBD2|TRBV6-5|TRBJ2-1
TGTGCCAGCCAGACTAGCGGAGAGCAGTTCTTC
CASQTSGEQFF
>NA|TRBD1|TRBV30|TRBJ1-2
TGTGCCTGTAAGAAACCAGAGGGGGACAGTTATGGCTACACCTTC
CACKKPEGDSYGYTF
>NA|TRBD1|TRBV29-1|TRBJ1-1
TGCAGCGCCCGACAGGGAGGCAAGACTGAAGCTTTCTTT
CSARQGGKTEAFF
>NA|TRBD1|TRBV3-1/TRBV3-2|TRBJ1-2
TGTGCCAGCCGCAAACAGGGGGTGGACTATGGCTACACCTTC
CASRKQGVDYGYTF
>NA|NA|TRBV12-5|TRBJ1-3
TGTGCTAGTGGTTCGGGGCAGTACTCTGGAAACACCATATATTTT
CASGSGQYSGNTIYF
>few|TRBD1|TRBV10-3|TRBJ2-1
TGTGCCATCAGTGATTACGGGACAGGGATCGATGAGCAGTTCTTC
CAISDYGTGIDEQFF
>NA|NA|TRBV3-1/TRBV3-2|TRBJ1-1
TGTGCCAGCAGCCAAGAGGTCATTCCTAACACTGAAGCTTTCTTT
CASSQEVIPNTEAFF
>NA|TRBD1|TRBV7-8|TRBJ1-1
TGTGCCAGCAGCCGGGGACAGACCACTGAAGCTTTCTTT
CASSRGQTTEAFF
>NA|NA|TRBV5-1|TRBJ1-6
TGCGCCAGCAGCTTGGGGACAGCATATAATTCACCCCTCCACTTT
CASSLGTAYNSPLHF
>NA|TRBD2|TRBV15|TRBJ2-1
TGTGCCACCAGCTCCCGACTAGCGGGGACCCGAGCGCACAATGAGCAGTTCTTC
CATSSRLAGTRAHNEQFF
>NA|NA|TRBV7-9|TRBJ2-3
TGTGCCAGCAGCTTTGACTACACAGATACGCAGTATTTT
CASSFDYTDTQYF
>NA|TRBD1|TRBV18|TRBJ1-5
TGTGCCAGCTCGAACATACAGGGGGATCAGCCCCAGCATTTT
CASSNIQGDQPQHF
>NA|NA|TRBV30|TRBJ1-2
TGTGCCTGGAGCGGGGGTGATGGCTACACCTTC
CAWSGGDGYTF
>NA|NA|TRBV27|TRBJ1-5
TGTGCCAGCAGCACAGCCTGGGACCAGCCCCAGCATTTT
CASSTAWDQPQHF
>NA|NA|TRBV5-5|TRBJ1-5
TGTGCCAGCAGCTTTGGCGGCAATCAGCCCCAGCATTTT
CASSFGGNQPQHF
>NA|TRBD2|TRBV6-5|TRBJ2-7
TGTGCCAGCATGTGGGCTAGCGGGAGCTACGAGCAGTACTTC
CASMWASGSYEQYF
>NA|NA|TRBV28|TRBJ2-3
TGTGCCAGCAGTTTCCTCCTTGCCAGAACAGATACGCAGTATTTT
CASSFLLARTDTQYF
>NA|NA|TRBV5-5|TRBJ2-5
TGTGCCAGCAGCAACCGAAGCCTTAAGGGTGAGACCCAGTACTTC
CASSNRSLKGETQYF
>NA|TRBD1|TRBV6-1|TRBJ2-7
TGTGCCAGCAGTGAAAACAGGGGCGTCCAAGTATACGAGCAGTACTTC
CASSENRGVQVYEQYF